The sequence of this T cell receptor beta chain was determined in a study of beta chain features in type 1 diabetes. Notes on the study in general: When VDJ junctions were examined, type 1 diabetes patients showed fewer insertions and more deletions. Shorter TCRB CDR3s, moderately but significantly so, were found in Type 1 diabetes patients in all four CD4+ subsets.

As to this clone: The target antigen is unknown.

Since all of the isolated RNA was reverse transcribed, expressed TCRB transcripts were what got sequenced. Data came from immunoSEQ multiplex PCR; TCRdb stores just in-frame clones and leaves some out. The profile shows about 160,000 clones, roughly 8% of them singletons. What was sequenced was central memory CD4+ T cells from blood. This clonotype originated in a woman aged 40 to 50 with type 1 diabetes.

CDR3 DNA: TGTGCCAGCGGGACACCCATGAACACTGAAGCTTTCTTT. Its protein product is CASGTPMNTEAFF. The chain has TRBV27 and TRBJ1-1; tentative D call: TRBD1 (6 bases). CDR3 length equals 13 residues. The ends were cut back, 8 bases at V and 0 bases at J, with 10 bases in the middle. Germline CDR1 reads MNHEY; CDR2 reads SMNVEV (reference sequence).